What follows are 24 T cell receptor beta chains derived from one specimen sequenced in a study of metastatic and nonmetastatic thyroid tumors. Each patient came to thyroid surgery without any prior treatment (of any kind). TCRdb used MiXCR to call clones anew from the PCR reads. The sample shows approximately 22,000 clones, about 10% of them seen only once. Sequences were obtained from blood. These receptors were obtained from a female donor with papillary thyroid cancer or a benign thyroid nodule (not recorded which). Some clones in this sample may be carry-over from other donors' samples.

This clone is labeled medium-sized. The chain links TRBV27 to TRBJ1-2; D call uncertain. The CDR3 is 12 amino acids. V lost 7 bases and J lost 8, with 14 bases in between. Germline V gives CDR1 MNHEY, CDR2 SMNVEV (reference sequence). DNA of the CDR3: TGTGCCAGCATCTTCCCGGTAGGCGGCTACACCTTC. Amino acid sequence: CASIFPVGGYTF.

This clone counts as medium-sized (0.01 to 0.1%). The chain has TRBV6-1 and TRBJ1-2; tentative D call: TRBD1 (6 bases). V was clipped by 3 bases and J by 2 bases, with 16 bases between them. The CDR3 extends over 16 amino acids. The germline CDR1 and CDR2 sequences are MNHNS and SASEGT. Written as DNA, the CDR3 is TGTGCCAGCAGTGAGGCCGGAGTCCAGGGGAACTATGGCTACACCTTC. This gives the protein CASSEAGVQGNYGYTF.

V gene TRBV7-9 combines with J gene TRBJ2-7, with TRBD1 matching 8 bases. The CDR3 runs 14 residues. The germline gives CDR1 SEHNR, CDR2 FQNEAQ (reference sequence). The junction had 8 bases not matched to a gene; V was cut back by 5 bases and J by 5 bases. In DNA form, the CDR3 reads TGTGCCAGCAGCCCTACGACAGGGGCCCACGAGCAGTACTTC. This codes for CASSPTTGAHEQYF.

In the case of this clone: An end of the junction differs from the germline gene, which may be a read error. The chain carries TRBV4-2 and TRBJ2-2, with 8 bases identical to TRBD2. This CDR3 contains 16 residues. The germline V gene encodes CDR1 LGHNA and CDR2 YNFKEQ. The CDR3 region is CASSPGPGGHAGGLFF. CDR3 DNA sequence: TGTGCCAGCAGCCCCGGGCCGGGGGGGCATGCCGGGGGGCTGTTTTTT.

This clone was observed many times. The rearrangement links TRBV24-1 to TRBJ1-6; perhaps TRBD1 as D (5 bases). Germline-derived CDR1 and CDR2 are KGHDR and SFDVKD. The CDR3 totals 16 residues. V was shortened by 3 bases and J by 7 bases, with 15 bases between the two germline ends. CDR3 sequence reads: CATSDPRSGTNSPLHF. The CDR3 nucleotides read TGTGCCACCAGTGATCCGCGGTCCGGGACGAATTCACCCCTCCACTTT.

This clone has a count of ten or more. J is TRBJ2-1 and V is TRBV27; TRBD2 matches at 7 bases. Unmatched junction bases numbered 8, after V lost 1 base and J lost 5 bases. There are 16 residues in the CDR3. Germline V gives CDR1 MNHEY, CDR2 SMNVEV (reference sequence). CDR3 nucleotides: TGTGCCAGCAGTTTATTAGGCGGGAGCAGGGACAATGAGCAGTTCTTC. It translates to CASSLLGGSRDNEQFF.

By share, this clone ranks as medium-sized. The chain combines TRBV6-1 with TRBJ2-3; the D gene is possibly TRBD1 (7 bases). V lost 6 bases and J lost 9, with 13 bases in between. CDR1 is MNHNS and CDR2 is SASEGT in the germline V gene. This CDR3 has 12 amino acids. CDR3 DNA: TGTGCCAGCAGCCCCCAGGGGGGCACGCAGTATTTT. Translated, it gives CASSPQGGTQYF.

This clone was found many times. The chain is built from TRBV7-2 and TRBJ2-2; D gene uncertain. The CDR3 has 14 amino acids. Germline values: CDR1 SGHTA, CDR2 FQGNSA. The V and J ends lost 1 base and 3 bases respectively, with 6 bases between them. CDR3 loop: CASSLDPYTGELFF. CDR3 bases: TGTGCCAGCAGCTTAGATCCCTACACCGGGGAGCTGTTTTTT. The whole variable domain, filled in from reference TRBV7-2 and TRBJ2-2, reads GAGVSQSPSNKVTEKGKDVELRCDPISGHTALYWYRQSLGQGLEFLIYFQGNSAPDKSGLPSDRFSAERTGGSVSTLTIQRTQQEDSAVYLCASSLDPYTGELFFGEGSRLTVL.

This clone was detected many times. V is TRBV28 and J is TRBJ1-5; TRBD1 aligns across 11 bases. Germline CDR1 MDHEN, CDR2 SYDVKM. V lost 8 bases and J lost 1; bases outside the gene matches: 16. This CDR3 region has 19 residues. This chain's CDR3 is CASRSSGTGGVWSNQPQHF. The CDR3 DNA sequence: TGTGCCAGCCGCAGTTCCGGGACAGGGGGTGTCTGGAGCAATCAGCCCCAGCATTTT.

J is TRBJ2-3 and V is TRBV11-1; 7 bases match TRBD1. This CDR3 has 16 amino acids. The germline V gene encodes CDR1 SGHAT and CDR2 FQDESV (reference sequence). Trimming at V came to 5 bases and at J to 4 bases, leaving 12 bases not matched to a gene. CDR3 in DNA: TGTGCCAGCAGCCCGCATACAGGGGAAGAATCAGATACGCAGTATTTT. Its translation: CASSPHTGEESDTQYF.

Judged by abundance, this clone is medium-sized. CDR3: CASIPGSDSHEQYF. The CDR3 region has the DNA TGTGCCAGCATCCCGGGATCTGACTCTCACGAGCAGTACTTC. This chain uses TRBV6-1 with TRBJ2-7; tentative D call: TRBD2 (5 bases). The CDR3 runs to 14 residues. Looked up from germline, CDR1 is MNHNS and CDR2 is SASEGT. The V end lost 7 bases, the J end lost 5 bases, and 18 bases lay between the germline ends.

This clone was recorded at least ten times. The V gene is TRBV29-1, the J gene TRBJ2-2; 7 bases map to TRBD1. Per germline, CDR1 SQVTM and CDR2 ANQGSEA. The CDR3 runs 15 residues. With 0 bases clipped from V and 3 bases from J, the junction kept 4 bases outside the gene matches. The CDR3 reads CSVEDTGVDTGELFF. The CDR3 DNA follows: TGCAGCGTTGAAGATACAGGGGTAGACACCGGGGAGCTGTTTTTT.

This clone was seen many times. The rearrangement uses TRBV10-3 and TRBJ2-7; D may be TRBD1 (5 bases). The CDR3 contains 18 residues. The ends were cut back, 0 bases at V and 6 bases at J, with 24 bases in the middle. Germline V gene data show CDR1 as ENHRY and CDR2 as SYGVKD. The chain's CDR3 is CAISESGPGLTRPREQYF. The CDR3 DNA reads as TGTGCCATCAGTGAGTCGGGGCCTGGCCTTACCCGGCCTCGCGAGCAGTACTTC.

This clone was recorded many times. V and J are TRBV2 and TRBJ2-1, with no clear D. Per the germline V gene, CDR1 is SNHLY and CDR2 is FYNNEI. CDR3 length equals 12 residues. Trimming removed 5 bases at V and 9 bases at J, with 11 bases between. The CDR3 bases are TGTGCCAGCAGTCCAAACGGTTTTGAGCAGTTCTTC. Protein: CASSPNGFEQFF. The full variable domain, in which reference TRBV2 and TRBJ2-1 provide the parts outside the CDR3, is EPEVTQTPSHQVTQMGQEVILRCVPISNHLYFYWYRQILGQKVEFLVSFYNNEISEKSEIFDDQFSVERPDGSNFTLKIRSTKLEDSAMYFCASSPNGFEQFFGPGTRLTVL.

This clone is classed as medium-sized (0.01 to 0.1%). This chain's CDR3 is CASSQLAGDTGELFF. The CDR3, as DNA: TGTGCCAGCAGCCAACTAGCGGGAGACACCGGGGAGCTGTTTTTT. The chain employs TRBV4-2 and TRBJ2-2; 10 bases agree with TRBD2. CDR3 length: 15 residues. Germline CDR1 LGHNA, CDR2 YNFKEQ. Trimming removed 2 bases from V and 3 bases from J; junction bases left unmatched: 0.

This clone occurred many times. The chain combines TRBV19 with TRBJ2-1, with TRBD2 identical over 7 bases. V was clipped by 4 bases and J by 5 bases; unmatched bases: 11. Germline V gene data show CDR1 as LNHDA and CDR2 as SQIVND (reference sequence). The CDR3 runs 16 residues. The CDR3 DNA is TGTGCCAGTAGTAGTGGGACTACTAATAAAAACAATGAGCAGTTCTTC. Translating gives CASSSGTTNKNNEQFF.

This clone was counted ten times or more. The chain links TRBV19 to TRBJ2-3, with 7 bases identical to TRBD2. The CDR3 has 15 residues. The germline V gene has CDR1 LNHDA and CDR2 SQIVND (reference sequence). V lost 4 bases and J lost 0; bases outside the gene matches: 4. The CDR3 DNA sequence: TGTGCCAGTAGTAGCGGGAGCGCTAGCACAGATACGCAGTATTTT. This translates into CASSSGSASTDTQYF.

This clone was seen a single time. This clone may be a read error of a much larger clone one base away. This rearrangement joins TRBV18 to TRBJ2-7, with D perhaps TRBD1 or TRBD2 (5 bases each). The CDR3 is made up of 15 amino acids. CDR1 and CDR2 (germline): KGHSH, LQKENI. The CDR3 is CASSTPGAASYEQYF. The CDR3, as DNA: TGTGCCAGCTCAACACCCGGGGCAGCCTCCTACGAGCAGTACTTC.

This clone occurred many times. Other DNA sequences from this sample encode an identical CDR3 as well. This chain connects TRBV25-1 to TRBJ1-1; D is perhaps TRBD1 (6 bases). Germline loops: CDR1 MGHDK, CDR2 SYGVNS. The CDR3 contains 16 residues. V lost 0 bases and J 6 bases, leaving 17 bases between the germline ends. This CDR3 is CASSEYTPGAGSEAFF. The DNA for the CDR3 is TGTGCCAGCAGTGAATACACTCCGGGGGCAGGATCTGAAGCTTTCTTT.

This clone showed up many times. The rearrangement links TRBV19 to TRBJ2-2; D is undetermined. The V end lost 3 bases, the J end lost 3 bases, and 8 bases lay between the germline ends. This CDR3 contains 14 residues. Germline values: CDR1 LNHDA, CDR2 SQIVND (reference sequence). This CDR3 is CASSISQYTGELFF. CDR3 in DNA: TGTGCCAGTAGTATTTCCCAGTACACCGGGGAGCTGTTTTTT.

This clone appeared a few times. J is TRBJ2-3 and V is TRBV28; D perhaps matches TRBD2 (7 bases). Germline values: CDR1 MDHEN, CDR2 SYDVKM. This CDR3 is 16 amino acids long. V gave up 6 bases and J gave up 0 bases, with 16 bases separating them. The CDR3 is CASSFSGGGSTDTQYF. CDR3 in DNA: TGTGCCAGCAGCTTCTCCGGCGGGGGCAGCACAGATACGCAGTATTTT.

This clone occurred many times. This chain joins TRBV24-1 and TRBJ2-2, with D tentatively TRBD2 (6 bases). This CDR3 is built from 16 residues. Germline assignment: CDR1 KGHDR and CDR2 SFDVKD. The V end was cut by 0 bases, the J end by 2 bases, with 9 bases between. CDR3 DNA: TGTGCCACCAGTGATTTGAAGGGACTTAACACCGGGGAGCTGTTTTTT. It specifies CATSDLKGLNTGELFF.

The V gene is TRBV10-1, the J gene TRBJ1-6; no clear D gene. V lost 4 bases and J lost 7, with 8 bases in between. This CDR3 is 13 amino acids long. The germline V gene encodes CDR1 WNHNN and CDR2 SYGVQD (reference sequence). The chain's CDR3 is CASSGGRNSPLHF. The CDR3 DNA reads as TGCGCCAGCAGTGGCGGCAGAAATTCACCCCTCCACTTT.

This clone has at least ten counts. This clone may be a read error of a much larger clone one base away. The CDR3 sequence: CASRGLGGTRYF. The CDR3 nucleotides read TGTGCCAGCAGAGGACTAGGTGGGACCCGGTACTTC. V is TRBV27 and J is TRBJ2-5; 7 bases fit TRBD2. There are 12 residues in the CDR3. Germline V lookup: CDR1 MNHEY, CDR2 SMNVEV (reference sequence).